Described below is a single T cell receptor (beta chain) sequence and its context. It lacks a known antigen. Per-nucleotide qualities are absent, and no much larger clonotype sits a single base away. Libraries were made using the immunoSEQ multiplex PCR assay. For the multiplex PCR, a mixture combining 60 forward primers for TCR Vbeta segments and 13 reverse primers for TCR Jbeta segments was used. The CDR3 region of rearranged TCR beta genes was amplified from genomic DNA by a multiplex PCR assay. The amplified TCR beta libraries were sequenced on the Illumina HiSeq System as 87-base-pair reads. From the authors' description of their analysis: In a later analysis, 70 million to 95 million unique TCR beta chains were counted across the 500 to 850 repertoires, and approximately 11 million of these chains were shared by at least two donors. Raw reads were error-corrected and collapsed into unique sequences by a nearest-neighbor algorithm in which closely related sequences were merged to remove PCR and sequencing errors. Alignment of CDR3 sequences to IMGT reference sequences was used to assign V, D and J gene segments. Each retained sequence needed at least a six-nucleotide match to both a V gene segment and a J gene segment. A rearrangement was called productive if the CDR3 had no stop codons and remained in frame with V and J, and every other rearrangement was called non-productive. CDR3 was defined according to IMGT convention as the region running from the second conserved V-encoded cysteine to the conserved J-encoded phenylalanine. In an earlier analysis of around 570 of the donors, sequences lacking an unambiguous match to a single V gene segment were excluded. In an earlier analysis of a few hundred of the donors, V segments were called functional above 56.7% productive rearrangements and were called segregating when the between-donor standard deviation exceeded 5%. A statistical classification framework was built for diagnosing cytomegalovirus status from the catalog of TCR beta chain sequences. A later analysis assigned V and J genes by comparing TCR nucleotide sequences with IMGT/GENE-DB human TR gene sequences. A later analysis assigned CDR3 sequences and most-parsimonious VDJ recombination scenarios with the TCRdist pipeline. In a later analysis, each TCR beta chain was defined by its CDR3 amino acid sequence together with its V-gene family, and reads without a unique V-gene family were excluded. In a later analysis, a few hundred highly shared, low-generation-probability nucleotide sequences were removed to address suspected cross-contamination and a sequencing artifact. In a later analysis, a clonal expansion index was calculated for each public chain from normalized within-repertoire ranks of inferred template counts. In a later analysis, generation probabilities were computed with a VDJ recombination model fitted to out-of-frame rearrangements, and the resulting probabilities were checked against IGoR. Hypergeometric tests were used in a later analysis to score TCR-TCR, TCR-HLA and TCR-CMV co-occurrence, with a repertoire-size bias correction applied to the TCR pairs. False discovery rates were estimated in a later analysis by permuting HLA or CMV assignments 20 times. A later analysis grouped co-occurring TCRs with DBSCAN, adding TCRdist sequence similarity when clustering within HLA-allele-positive subsets. Repertoires with fewer than 30,000 or more than 120,000 public chains were left out of co-occurrence clustering, as were five repertoires with anomalous nucleotide sharing. TCRdb stores this immuneACCESS table with in-frame sequences only. Part of the clones is absent; in the studies checked, under half of the shortfall reflects unresolved V genes, and no reason is known for the rest. Clone size and the V and J calls come from that table; the DNA yielded D and trimming. A total of 150,000 to 200,000 clones appear in this sample, around 82% of them only once. More than 1.5% of the sample lies in the top ten.

These data come from a study of cytomegalovirus exposure and HLA in healthy donors (dated by TCRdb to about 2017). With regard to the full study: An earlier analysis of approximately 640 of the donors reported roughly 300 Gb of sequence data and roughly 100 million unique TCR beta sequences from roughly 200 million T cells. Rather than using new phenotypic data, the later analysis identified candidate immune exposures from TCR beta sequences and from how often those sequences occurred across donors. Donor age, sex, ethnicity and CMV serostatus were compiled together with the repertoire data. HLA typing covered class I and class II loci at four-digit resolution. A later analysis re-examined previously published TCR beta repertoires from over 500 donors and added high-resolution HLA genotyping to investigate patterns of TCR occurrence. The number of typed donors differed by locus: 629-630 for A, B, C, DRB1 and DQB1; 500 to 550 for DQA1; 606 for DPA1; and 450 to 480 for DPB1. Roughly 300 gigabases of sequencing data and tens of millions of unique TCR sequences were included in an early release covering about 620 HLA-typed donors. Every discovery cohort repertoire had been produced on one sequencing platform. Besides the first cohort of hundreds of subjects, a separate validation cohort made up of over 95 different subjects was used. Using immunosequencing, the study profiled T cell repertoires from 550 to 750 subjects and related those repertoires to cytomegalovirus serostatus. Across 300 to 500 genotyped donors of the cohort, an average of about 200,000 unique TCR beta nucleotide sequences per donor were sequenced, and roughly 17% of those sequences were non-productive. A later genetic analysis took genome-wide SNP genotypes for about three fifths of the roughly 670 donors and used that subset as a discovery cohort. Four to six DR-DQ haplotypes were handled as single units for association and clustering, since linkage in the cohort was strong. To predict cytomegalovirus infection status, the study brought together high-throughput TCR immunosequencing, statistical association of individual TCRs with disease status, and machine learning. The study aimed to test whether cataloging public T cell receptors could reveal signatures of past pathogen exposure. An earlier analysis of several hundred of the donors applied high-throughput TCR beta sequencing to assess whether each TCR beta V gene segment acted as functional or pseudogenic. Of the roughly 420 genotyped donors, 80% to 90% were placed in the genetic ancestry cluster associated with self-reported Caucasian donors.

Broader findings and caveats from the paper: A further reported finding was that TCR beta sequences accurately predicted the HLA-A and HLA-B alleles for most subjects in the first cohort. According to a later genetic analysis, donors in an Asian-associated ancestry cluster had fewer N-insertions in productive TCRs than the roughly 700-donor mean. The study listed 150 to 200 TCR beta chains as associated with cytomegalovirus. In vitro tests confirmed that a few of the cytomegalovirus-associated TCR beta chains recognize cytomegalovirus antigens. A later analysis found that TCR association rates varied across HLA loci, with DRB1 alleles showing the most associated TCRs and HLA-C alleles the fewest. Sequencing depth was assumed to be roughly uniform across donors in the presence/absence analyses, though that assumption may not hold. Some IMGT-functional V segments, including TRBV6-2 and TRBV6-3, could not be told apart with the 87-base-pair reads, so those segments were excluded. The authors suggested that the approach could potentially be generalized to other disease states and immunological phenotypes. A later genetic analysis associated a missense DCLRE1C variant with V-gene and J-gene trimming of TCR beta chains, and an independent cohort replicated the association. Because counts were too low, under 20 rarely observed V segments, including chromosome 9 orphons, were left out of the earlier analysis of a few hundred of the donors. Most TCR sequences were seen in very few donors, while some public TCRs were found in many individuals. The only immune exposure information available for the cohort was CMV serostatus. In a later analysis, 16,951 TCR beta sequences were associated with specific HLA alleles at a false discovery rate of 0.05. A group of highly shared sequence variants was considered likely to be a technical artifact of the sequencing pipeline. In an earlier analysis of roughly 560 of the donors, most TCR beta V segments were observed in productive rearrangements about 87% or about 30% of the time, broadly matching IMGT annotations. In a later analysis, HLA-associated TCR beta chains were found to be more clonally expanded and to have lower generation probabilities than equally common non-associated chains. In this cohort, only TCR beta chains were sequenced, and detectable features were limited by the absence of alpha or paired-chain data. Several of the top co-occurrence clusters appeared to be linked to parvovirus B19, influenza, CMV and Epstein-Barr virus, according to a later analysis. Linkage disequilibrium might explain the correlated functional status among segregating V segments, but an unknown experimental factor could not be ruled out. When HLA alleles, especially DR and DQ, strongly co-occurred, TCR associations were difficult to assign to individual alleles. In a later analysis, most CMV-associated TCR beta chains were found to appear HLA-restricted, with HLA associations seemingly driven largely by CMV exposure. The classifier was reported to diagnose cytomegalovirus status with high specificity and sensitivity in both the original and validation cohorts. Because HLA typing was missing for some donors at each locus, association tests included only the typed subset.

In total, about 650 healthy bone marrow donors made up the cohort. At the time of sampling, every cohort member was nominally healthy, though immune exposures that went unrecorded were likely present. The donor was CMV seronegative and was included in the group of 352 seronegative cohort members. Every donor gave a peripheral blood sample, and the peripheral blood mononuclear cells from that sample were used for TCR beta sequencing. The Qiagen DNeasy Blood Extraction Kit was used to extract genomic DNA from the blood cell samples. The CDR3, cysteine through phenylalanine, is 15 amino acids long. The retained sequence is limited to the CDR3, 45 bases, with the frame set at the first base. The trim is 5 bases for V and 4 bases for J, with a gap of 14 bases between the germline ends. CDR1 and CDR2, looked up from the germline V gene, are SGHAT and FQNNGV.

Sequenced: PBMCs. Rearrangement joined TRBV11-2 to TRBJ1-4; the best D guess is TRBD1, with 5 bases matching. The TCR was taken from a man between 18 and 29 years old in good health and CMV-seronegative. The DNA reads as follows: TGTGCCAGCAGCGTCATTGGGGGGAATAATGAAAAACTGTTTTTT. Translated, this gives CASSVIGGNNEKLFF. When the CDR3 is completed using the reference TRBV11-2 and TRBJ1-4 genes on either side, the full variable domain is EAGVAQSPRYKIIEKRQSVAFWCNPISGHATLYWYQQILGQGPKLLIQFQNNGVVDDSQLPKDRFSAERLKGVDSTLKIQPAKLEDSAVYLCASSVIGGNNEKLFFGSGTQLSVL.